One sample yielded the 13 T cell receptor beta chains listed below, sequenced in a study of lymphopenia after photon versus proton radiotherapy. Repertoires were generated with immunoSEQ multiplex PCR, while TCRdb's copy carries only in-frame clones and drops some. The table shows about 26,000 clones, with approximately 85% occurring only once. Specimen: peripheral blood, collected from a patient treated with photon-based radiotherapy. The receptors come from a man between 25 and 39 years old with gastric cancer.

The chain employs TRBV5-1 and TRBJ2-4, with D possibly TRBD1 on 5 matching bases. Trimming left V 3 bases short and J 2 bases short, with 9 bases between. CDR1 is SGHRS, CDR2 YFSETQ, per germline. The CDR3 runs to 14 residues. DNA of the CDR3: TGCGCCAGCAGCTCGGACACCTCCAAAAACATTCAGTACTTC. Amino acid sequence: CASSSDTSKNIQYF.

This rearrangement joins TRBV18 to TRBJ2-1; perhaps TRBD1 as D (6 bases). CDR1 is KGHSH and CDR2 is LQKENI in the germline V gene. The CDR3 is 16 residues long. V was cut by 2 bases and J by 6 bases, with 17 bases left in between. CDR3 in amino acids: CASSPDELQGFNEQFF. CDR3 nucleotide sequence: TGTGCCAGCTCACCAGATGAACTTCAGGGGTTCAATGAGCAGTTCTTC.

The chain links TRBV4-3 to TRBJ2-5; 15 nucleotides align to TRBD2. The CDR3 runs 18 residues. Germline CDR1 LGHNA, CDR2 YSLEER. The V gene end was trimmed by 0 bases and the J gene end by 4 bases; junction bases not matched to a gene: 6. Here the CDR3 DNA reads TGCGCCAGCAGCCAAGAAGGACTAGCGGGAGGGCCCCTAGAGACCCAGTACTTC. Its protein product is CASSQEGLAGGPLETQYF.

The gene calls are TRBV18 and TRBJ1-1; TRBD1 might be the D (6 bases). CDR3 length: 14 amino acids. Germline assignment: CDR1 KGHSH and CDR2 LQKENI. V lost 4 bases, J lost 5 bases, and 14 bases lay in between. As DNA, the CDR3 is TGTGCCAGCTCACAAACAGGGAGTGATACTGAAGCTTTCTTT. Translated: CASSQTGSDTEAFF. The entire variable domain, with the rest obtained from reference TRBV18 and TRBJ1-1, is as follows: NAGVMQNPRHLVRRRGQEARLRCSPMKGHSHVYWYRQLPEEGLKFMVYLQKENIIDESGMPKERFSAEFPKEGPSILRIQQVVRGDSAAYFCASSQTGSDTEAFFGQGTRLTVV.

The chain couples TRBV15 to TRBJ2-6; no firm D call. The CDR3 is 17 residues long. The V and J ends lost 3 bases and 0 bases respectively, with 12 bases between them. CDR1 LNHNV and CDR2 YYDKDF come from the germline V gene (reference sequence). CDR3 residues: CATSSFKLASGANVLTF. CDR3 sequence (DNA): TGTGCCACCAGCAGTTTCAAGCTTGCCTCTGGGGCCAACGTCCTGACTTTC.

This rearrangement joins TRBV6-6 to TRBJ2-1, with a possible D match to TRBD2 (6 bases). Germline values: CDR1 MNHNY, CDR2 SVGAGI (reference sequence). Trimming took 5 bases from V and 8 from J, leaving 16 bases between them. The CDR3 covers 14 residues. As DNA, the CDR3 is TGTGCCAGCAGTCCCCCTGCGGGGAGTGATGAGCAGTTCTTC. Its protein product is CASSPPAGSDEQFF.

V and J are TRBV2 and TRBJ1-5; TRBD1 might be the D (6 bases). Trimming pared 7 bases from V and 6 bases from J, leaving 13 bases between. CDR3 length: 13 residues. The germline V gene encodes CDR1 SNHLY and CDR2 FYNNEI. CDR3 residues: CASKDSGVQPQHF. Here the CDR3 DNA reads TGTGCCAGCAAGGACAGCGGAGTTCAGCCCCAGCATTTT.

The chain recombines TRBV2 with TRBJ2-1; weak D call: TRBD1 (5 bases). This CDR3 is 12 amino acids long. The germline V gene encodes CDR1 SNHLY and CDR2 FYNNEI. The ends were cut back, 7 bases at V and 9 bases at J, with 13 bases in the middle. CDR3 amino acids: CASTVFQGEQFF. CDR3 in DNA: TGTGCCAGCACCGTCTTTCAGGGTGAGCAGTTCTTC.

The chain uses TRBV7-9 and TRBJ2-2; maybe TRBD2 (5 bases). This CDR3 has 17 amino acids. Trimming took off 0 bases at V and 4 bases at J, with 15 bases between the two ends. Germline V CDR1 and CDR2: SEHNR, FQNEAQ (reference sequence). CDR3 sequence: CASSLAPGLAGTGELFF. The CDR3, as DNA: TGTGCCAGCAGCTTAGCCCCCGGGCTAGCAGGCACCGGGGAGCTGTTTTTT. The full variable domain, with the rest looked up from reference TRBV7-9 and TRBJ2-2, is DTGVSQNPRHKITKRGQNVTFRCDPISEHNRLYWYRQTLGQGPEFLTYFQNEAQLEKSRLLSDRFSAERPKGSFSTLEIQRTEQGDSAMYLCASSLAPGLAGTGELFFGEGSRLTVL.

This chain joins TRBV2 and TRBJ2-1; 8 bases map to TRBD1. Germline V gene lookup returns CDR1 SNHLY and CDR2 FYNNEI. This CDR3 contains 13 residues. The V segment lost 8 bases and the J segment 7 bases; nucleotides outside the gene matches: 7. CDR3 sequence (DNA): TGTGCCAGCCTTAGGGACAGGCGGAATGAGCAGTTCTTC. This translates into CASLRDRRNEQFF.

The chain has TRBV11-2 and TRBJ2-5; D perhaps matches TRBD2 (6 bases). V was pared by 2 bases and J by 4 bases, with 11 bases between. This CDR3 contains 14 residues. Germline lookup yields CDR1 SGHAT and CDR2 FQNNGV. CDR3 region: CASSLRESAETQYF. The CDR3 coding sequence is TGTGCCAGCAGCTTACGGGAGTCCGCAGAGACCCAGTACTTC.

This clone appeared a few times. One end of the junction fails to match germline, which may point to a read error. V gene TRBV19 combines with J gene TRBJ2-1; the D call may be TRBD1 or TRBD2 (6 bases each). The CDR3 covers 13 residues. The V gene's germline CDR1 is LNHDA and CDR2 SQIVND (reference sequence). The CDR3 nucleotides read TGTGCCAGTAGCAGGGGACTCCGGGACGAGCATTTCTTC. This sequence encodes CASSRGLRDEHFF.

This rearrangement joins TRBV2 to TRBJ1-1, with TRBD1 as a possible D gene (5 bases). The CDR3 length is 15 residues. CDR1 SNHLY and CDR2 FYNNEI come from the germline V gene. Trimming cost V 3 bases and J 2 bases, with 13 bases left between them. In DNA form, the CDR3 reads TGTGCCAGCAGTGATGGGGCCAGAGCTAACACTGAAGCTTTCTTT. This gives the protein CASSDGARANTEAFF.